The 20 T cell receptor beta chains reported below all come from one sample, sequenced in a study of CD4 T cells in relation to SARS-CoV-2 and coronaviruses. The assay was immunoSEQ multiplex PCR, and TCRdb's table has in-frame clones only and misses some. The sample records 30,000 to 45,000 clones, about four fifths being singletons. Antigens for these TCRs are unknown. Sequencing was done on a sample of naive CD4+ T cells from PBMCs, cultured in vitro. This sample's subset: naive CD4+ T cells isolated by negative enrichment. These receptor sequences come from an adult with COVID-19.

This clone was seen once. The chain joins TRBV6-2 or TRBV6-3 to TRBJ2-6; D not certain. The V and J ends lost 5 bases and 0 bases respectively, with 8 bases between them. Germline assignment: CDR1 MNHEY and CDR2 SVGEGT. This CDR3 is built from 15 residues. CDR3 sequence: CASSTPSSGANVLTF. CDR3 DNA: TGTGCCAGCAGTACCCCGAGCTCTGGGGCCAACGTCCTGACTTTC.

CDR3 coding DNA: TGTGCCAGCAGTTACTCGAGAGAGTACCGTTACAATGAGCAGTTCTTC. Its protein product is CASSYSREYRYNEQFF. This chain joins TRBV6-5 and TRBJ2-1; D ambiguous. In germline, CDR1 is MNHEY, CDR2 SVGAGI. Trimming removed 0 bases from V and 4 bases from J, with 13 bases in between. CDR3 length equals 16 residues.

The V and J genes are TRBV2 and TRBJ2-2, with D possibly TRBD2 on 6 matching bases. This CDR3 is 14 amino acids long. V lost 7 bases and J lost 8, with 17 bases in between. Germline V gene lookup returns CDR1 SNHLY and CDR2 FYNNEI. The CDR3: CASNRLMAGGELFF. The CDR3 DNA is TGTGCCAGCAATCGTCTGATGGCGGGAGGGGAGCTGTTTTTT. The full variable domain, its missing parts supplied by reference TRBV2 and TRBJ2-2, is EPEVTQTPSHQVTQMGQEVILRCVPISNHLYFYWYRQILGQKVEFLVSFYNNEISEKSEIFDDQFSVERPDGSNFTLKIRSTKLEDSAMYFCASNRLMAGGELFFGEGSRLTVL.

The CDR3 reads CASSAGTSGGANVLTF. CDR3 sequence (DNA): TGTGCCAGCAGCGCAGGGACATCTGGAGGGGCCAACGTCCTGACTTTC. The chain joins TRBV9 to TRBJ2-6; perhaps TRBD1 as D (6 bases). The CDR3 totals 16 residues. Germline CDR1 reads SGDLS; CDR2 reads YYNGEE. Trimming took 3 bases from V and 4 from J, leaving 14 bases between them.

The chain recombines TRBV7-9 with TRBJ1-1; D may be TRBD1 (5 bases). V was pared by 6 bases and J by 5 bases, with 13 bases between. CDR3 size: 13 residues. The germline V gene encodes CDR1 SEHNR and CDR2 FQNEAQ (reference sequence). The CDR3 sequence is CASRGTARTEAFF. The CDR3 coding sequence is TGTGCCAGCAGGGGGACCGCGCGAACTGAAGCTTTCTTT.

The rearrangement links TRBV2 to TRBJ2-2, with a possible D match to TRBD2 (6 bases). Trimming stripped 5 bases from V and 5 bases from J, with 18 bases between. CDR1 is SNHLY and CDR2 is FYNNEI in the germline V gene. The CDR3 consists of 16 residues. The CDR3 protein is CASSTPPEAGTGELFF. The DNA of the CDR3 is TGTGCCAGCAGTACCCCTCCAGAAGCGGGTACCGGGGAGCTGTTTTTT.

This clone was detected a few times. Here the CDR3 DNA reads TGTGCCACAAGGGGTGCCGGGGAGCTGTTTTTT. It yields the protein CATRGAGELFF. The gene calls are TRBV28 and TRBJ2-2; TRBD1 is a possible D gene (5 bases). Germline CDR1 is MDHEN and CDR2 is SYDVKM. This CDR3 has 11 residues. V gave up 10 bases and J gave up 6 bases, with 9 bases separating them. Supplemented by reference TRBV28 and TRBJ2-2, the full variable domain reads DVKVTQSSRYLVKRTGEKVFLECVQDMDHENMFWYRQDPGLGLRLIYFSYDVKMKEKGDIPEGYSVSREKKERFSLILESASTNQTSMYLCATRGAGELFFGEGSRLTVL.

The chain links TRBV5-4 to TRBJ2-1; perhaps TRBD1 as D (6 bases). Deletions cut 2 bases from V and 4 bases from J, with 7 bases between. Germline CDR1 SGHNT, CDR2 YYREEE (reference sequence). The CDR3 length is 13 residues. CDR3 amino acids: CASSLTGYNEQFF. In DNA form, the CDR3 reads TGTGCCAGCAGCTTAACAGGGTACAATGAGCAGTTCTTC.

The chain couples TRBV7-9 to TRBJ2-3, with 15 bases lining up with TRBD2. Losses at the gene ends were 5 bases for V and 3 bases for J; bases not matched to a gene: 3. CDR1 and CDR2 (germline): SEHNR, FQNEAQ (reference sequence). The CDR3 is 16 amino acids. CDR3 sequence (DNA): TGTGCCAGCAGCCCTGGACTAGCGGGAGGGACAGATACGCAGTATTTT. Its protein is CASSPGLAGGTDTQYF.

This chain uses TRBV6-1 with TRBJ1-5, with D unclear. Germline V CDR1 and CDR2: MNHNS, SASEGT. Between the trimmed V and J ends, which lost 2 bases and 0 bases, there was a span of 8 bases. The length of the CDR3 is 15 residues. The CDR3 DNA reads as TGTGCCAGCAGTGAATCAGTTTATAGCAATCAGCCCCAGCATTTT. Translation: CASSESVYSNQPQHF.

The chain employs TRBV29-1 and TRBJ2-7, with 7 bases fitting TRBD1. CDR3 length: 12 amino acids. The V segment lost 6 bases and the J segment 2 bases; nucleotides outside the gene matches: 4. Germline CDR1 is SQVTM and CDR2 is ANQGSEA. CDR3 sequence: CSVRDSAYEQYF. DNA of the CDR3: TGCAGCGTCCGGGACAGCGCCTACGAGCAGTACTTC.

The V and J genes are TRBV19 and TRBJ1-4; possibly TRBD1 for D (5 bases). This CDR3 is 13 amino acids long. Trimming shortened V by 6 bases and J by 7 bases, and 12 bases separated the two germline ends. CDR1 LNHDA and CDR2 SQIVND come from the germline V gene (reference sequence). CDR3 loop: CASRRQRAEKLFF. The CDR3, as DNA: TGTGCCAGTAGGCGACAGAGGGCTGAAAAACTGTTTTTT.

The rearrangement uses TRBV2 and TRBJ2-1; D is ambiguous. Germline V gene data show CDR1 as SNHLY and CDR2 as FYNNEI. V dropped 5 bases and J dropped 9 bases, with 8 bases sitting between them. The CDR3 covers 11 residues. CDR3 coding DNA: TGTGCCAGCAGTCCCGTTATTGAGCAGTTCTTC. It codes for CASSPVIEQFF.

The chain combines TRBV3-1 (or the pseudogene TRBV3-2) with TRBJ2-1; no clear D gene. Germline loops: CDR1 LGHDT, CDR2 YNNKEL (reference sequence). The germline V and J ends were trimmed by 5 bases and 4 bases, with 9 bases remaining between them. The CDR3 sequence is 13 residues long. CDR3 amino acids: CASSGDSYNEQFF. CDR3 nucleotide sequence: TGTGCCAGCAGCGGTGACTCGTACAATGAGCAGTTCTTC.

The chain combines TRBV21-1 with TRBJ2-7; the table's D call TRBD1 went unverified against the DNA. TRBV21-1 is given as a pseudogene. The CDR3 sequence is 12 residues long. CDR3 in amino acids: CASSKSQVRQYF. In DNA, the CDR3 is TGTGCCAGCAGCAAAAGTCAGGTACGGCAGTACTTC.

The rearrangement links TRBV4-3 to TRBJ2-1; D is uncertain. This CDR3 is 16 amino acids long. Germline V gene sequence: CDR1 LGHNA, CDR2 YSLEER. Between the trimmed V and J ends, which lost 5 bases and 0 bases, there was a span of 14 bases. The CDR3 region is CASSKNLVPSYNEQFF. CDR3 nucleotide sequence: TGCGCCAGCAGCAAAAACCTAGTTCCCTCCTACAATGAGCAGTTCTTC.

CDR3 residues: CASSFYRLASEQFF. The CDR3 nucleotides are TGTGCCAGCAGTTTCTACAGACTAGCTTCCGAGCAGTTCTTC. The chain couples TRBV28 to TRBJ2-1, with 7 bases fitting TRBD2. V lost 3 bases to trimming and J lost 10 bases; unmatched junction nucleotides: 9. Germline V gene data show CDR1 as MDHEN and CDR2 as SYDVKM. This CDR3 has 14 amino acids.

This clone was seen more than once but under ten times. CDR3 sequence reads: CASSVAEDRGPPFF. The CDR3 DNA follows: TGTGCCAGCAGCGTAGCCGAGGACAGGGGTCCCCCTTTCTTT. The rearrangement uses TRBV9 and TRBJ1-1; 9 bases fit TRBD1. V was clipped by 0 bases and J by 12 bases; unmatched bases: 9. CDR1 and CDR2 (germline): SGDLS, YYNGEE. The length of the CDR3 is 14 residues.

The CDR3 spells CASRRFGGETGELFF. DNA of the CDR3: TGTGCCAGCAGACGCTTCGGGGGGGAGACCGGGGAGCTGTTTTTT. The chain is built from TRBV27 and TRBJ2-2; 8 bases are shared with TRBD2. CDR3 size: 15 residues. Unmatched junction bases numbered 8, after V lost 6 bases and J lost 5 bases. Germline V CDR1 and CDR2: MNHEY, SMNVEV (reference sequence).

A single count supports this clone. The chain uses TRBV18 and TRBJ2-1, with 7 bases identical to TRBD2. The CDR3 consists of 13 residues. The V segment lost 6 bases and the J segment 5 bases; nucleotides outside the gene matches: 4. The germline gives CDR1 KGHSH, CDR2 LQKENI. Written as DNA, the CDR3 is TGTGCCAGCTCGCTAGCGGAGAACAATGAGCAGTTCTTC. It yields the protein CASSLAENNEQFF.